A selection of T cell receptor beta chains follows, all from one sample in a study of blood T cell repertoires in COVID-19. Sequencing was performed with immunoSEQ multiplex PCR; in TCRdb, only in-frame clones are kept and a portion is missing. The table has 300,000 to 400,000 clones, 85% to 95% seen once. Sequenced input: PBMCs or T cells enriched from blood (not recorded which). These receptors all stem from a woman aged 25-40 years who had been exposed to COVID-19. CDR3s include the opening cysteine and the closing phenylalanine or tryptophan. A D gene is named only where the DNA matches it firmly. Clone size is shown for a subset of rows, as once, few, many or a class of expanded clone.

v_call	d_call	clone_size	j_call	cdr3_aa	cdr3_nt
TRBV12-3/TRBV12-4	-	-	TRBJ1-4	CASSLIPSGKLFF	TGTGCCAGCAGTTTAATACCGAGCGGAAAACTGTTTTTT
TRBV18	-	-	TRBJ2-1	CASSPVSYNEQFF	TGTGCCAGCTCACCAGTCAGCTACAATGAGCAGTTCTTC
TRBV7-7	TRBD2	-	TRBJ2-7	CASSLALGRAYEQYF	TGTGCCAGCAGCTTAGCGTTGGGGAGGGCCTACGAGCAGTACTTC
TRBV6-5	TRBD1	once	TRBJ2-7	CASSYMGQGGEQYF	TGTGCCAGCAGTTACATGGGACAGGGGGGCGAGCAGTACTTC
TRBV5-1	TRBD1	-	TRBJ1-1	CASSSRTGGFAEAFF	TGCGCCAGCAGCTCCCGGACAGGGGGCTTCGCTGAAGCTTTCTTT
TRBV19	-	-	TRBJ2-1	CATQDYREQFF	TGTGCCACCCAGGATTATCGTGAGCAGTTCTTC
TRBV4-3	TRBD1	-	TRBJ1-2	CASSQDRTGSNYGYTF	TGCGCCAGCAGCCAAGACCGGACAGGGTCTAACTATGGCTACACCTTC
TRBV19	-	-	TRBJ2-7	CASSIRSGEQYF	TGTGCCAGTAGTATTAGGAGCGGGGAGCAGTACTTC
TRBV18	TRBD1	-	TRBJ1-2	CASSPGGQTTGYTF	TGTGCCAGCTCACCAGGGGGACAGACAACTGGCTACACCTTC
TRBV10-3	-	-	TRBJ2-2	CAITATAFTGELFF	TGTGCCATCACCGCGACAGCTTTCACCGGGGAGCTGTTTTTT
TRBV5-1	-	-	TRBJ2-3	CASSLWAGGRSDTQYF	TGCGCCAGCAGCTTGTGGGCCGGGGGGCGGTCAGATACGCAGTATTTT
TRBV6-5	-	-	TRBJ2-7	CASSYSWRGSSYEQYF	TGTGCCAGCAGTTACTCATGGCGGGGTTCTTCCTACGAGCAGTACTTC
TRBV12-5	TRBD1	once	TRBJ1-5	CASGLSTGAPQHF	TGTGCTAGTGGTTTGTCGACAGGGGCGCCCCAGCATTTT
TRBV7-2	-	-	TRBJ1-1	CASSSAPGMNTEAFF	TGTGCCAGCAGCTCCGCTCCCGGGATGAACACTGAAGCTTTCTTT
TRBV27	-	-	TRBJ2-5	CASSWGARTKETQYF	TGTGCCAGCAGTTGGGGCGCCAGGACCAAAGAGACCCAGTACTTC
TRBV18	TRBD1	-	TRBJ2-7	CASSPRQGVSYEQYF	TGTGCCAGCTCACCAAGACAGGGCGTCTCCTACGAGCAGTACTTC
TRBV15	-	-	TRBJ2-3	CATSRDRQRADTQYF	TGTGCCACCAGCAGAGATCGACAGCGGGCAGATACGCAGTATTTT
TRBV29-1	-	-	TRBJ1-5	CSALIRRDEPQHF	TGCAGCGCACTCATTCGTCGAGATGAGCCCCAGCATTTT
TRBV21-1	-	-	TRBJ1-5	CASSTRRGLQPQHF	TGTGCCAGCAGCACCCGCAGGGGGCTTCAGCCCCAGCATTTT
TRBV29-1	TRBD2	once	TRBJ2-3	CSVLAGAHTDTQYF	TGCAGCGTATTAGCGGGGGCCCACACAGATACGCAGTATTTT
TRBV6-2/TRBV6-3	-	-	TRBJ1-1	CASSYNIGGTFF	TGTGCCAGCAGTTACAATATCGGGGGTACGTTCTTT
TRBV29-1	-	-	TRBJ1-5	CSVGQSGQPQHF	TGCAGCGTTGGACAGTCAGGTCAGCCCCAGCATTTT
TRBV5-4	TRBD2	once	TRBJ2-5	CASRVFGGGEQTQYF	TGTGCCAGCAGGGTCTTCGGCGGGGGGGAACAGACCCAGTACTTC
TRBV3-1/TRBV3-2	-	few	TRBJ2-2	CASSQIIANTGELFF	TGTGCCAGCAGCCAAATAATTGCGAACACCGGGGAGCTGTTTTTT